The T cell receptor beta chain under discussion was sequenced for a study of blood T cell repertoires in COVID-19. Clones were sequenced by immunoSEQ multiplex PCR, and TCRdb holds only the in-frame ones, with some missing. Here the sample spans about 290,000 clones, roughly 89% being singletons. V lost 1 base to trimming and J lost 4 bases; unmatched junction nucleotides: 5. CDR1 and CDR2 (germline): SGHKS, YYEKEE (reference sequence). This CDR3 spans 15 amino acids. Sequencing input: PBMCs or T cells enriched from blood (not recorded which). The receptor was isolated from a woman aged 40 to 49 who had recovered from COVID-19. V and J are TRBV5-5 and TRBJ1-5, with 7 bases fitting TRBD1. The CDR3 loop reads CASSLPGQRNQPQHF. CDR3 nucleotide sequence: TGTGCCAGCAGCTTGCCGGGACAGAGAAATCAGCCCCAGCATTTT.